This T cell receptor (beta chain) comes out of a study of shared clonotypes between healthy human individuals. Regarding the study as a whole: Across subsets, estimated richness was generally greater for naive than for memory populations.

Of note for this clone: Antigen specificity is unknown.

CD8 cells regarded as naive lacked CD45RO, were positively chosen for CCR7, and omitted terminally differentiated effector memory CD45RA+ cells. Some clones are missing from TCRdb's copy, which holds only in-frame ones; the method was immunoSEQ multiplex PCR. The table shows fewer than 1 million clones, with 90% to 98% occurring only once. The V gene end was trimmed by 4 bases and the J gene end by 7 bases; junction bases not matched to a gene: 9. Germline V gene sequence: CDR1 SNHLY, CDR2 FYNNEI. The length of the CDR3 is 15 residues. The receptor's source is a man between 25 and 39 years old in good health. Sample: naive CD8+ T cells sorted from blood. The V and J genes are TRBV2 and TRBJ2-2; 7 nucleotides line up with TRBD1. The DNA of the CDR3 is TGTGCCAGCAGTGCTAAGGGGGCGCGTGGCGGGGAGCTGTTTTTT. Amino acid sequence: CASSAKGARGGELFF.